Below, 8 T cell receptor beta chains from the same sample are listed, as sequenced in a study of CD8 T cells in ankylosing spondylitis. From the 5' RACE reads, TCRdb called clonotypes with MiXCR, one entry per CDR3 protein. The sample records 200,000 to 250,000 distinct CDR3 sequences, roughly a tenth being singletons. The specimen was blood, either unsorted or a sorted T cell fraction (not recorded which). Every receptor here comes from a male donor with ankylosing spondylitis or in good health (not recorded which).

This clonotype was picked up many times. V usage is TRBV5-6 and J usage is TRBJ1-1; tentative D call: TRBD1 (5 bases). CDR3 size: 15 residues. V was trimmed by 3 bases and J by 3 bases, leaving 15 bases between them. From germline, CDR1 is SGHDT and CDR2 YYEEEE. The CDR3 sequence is CASSSPADRDTEAFF. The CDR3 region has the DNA TGTGCCAGCAGCTCCCCAGCCGACAGAGACACTGAAGCTTTCTTT.

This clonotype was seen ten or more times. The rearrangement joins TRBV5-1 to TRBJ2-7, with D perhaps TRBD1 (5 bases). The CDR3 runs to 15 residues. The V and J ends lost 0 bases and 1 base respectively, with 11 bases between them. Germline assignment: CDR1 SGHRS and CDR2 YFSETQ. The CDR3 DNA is TGCGCCAGCAGCTTGGAGTCAGGGTGGTCCTACGAGCAGTACTTC. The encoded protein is CASSLESGWSYEQYF.

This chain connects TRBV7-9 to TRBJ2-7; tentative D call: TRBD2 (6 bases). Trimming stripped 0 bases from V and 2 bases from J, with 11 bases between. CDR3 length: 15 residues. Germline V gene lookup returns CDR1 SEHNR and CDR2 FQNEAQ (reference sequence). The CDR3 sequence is CASSLAGDLTYEQYF. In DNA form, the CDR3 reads TGTGCCAGCAGCTTAGCAGGGGACTTAACCTACGAGCAGTACTTC.

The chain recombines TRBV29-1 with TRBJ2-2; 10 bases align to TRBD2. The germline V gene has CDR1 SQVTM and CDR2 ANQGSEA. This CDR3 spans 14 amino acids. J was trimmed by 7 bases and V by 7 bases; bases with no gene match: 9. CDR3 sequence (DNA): TGCAGCGCCAAGCGGGAGGGGAGCATCGGGGAGCTGTTTTTT. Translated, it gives CSAKREGSIGELFF.

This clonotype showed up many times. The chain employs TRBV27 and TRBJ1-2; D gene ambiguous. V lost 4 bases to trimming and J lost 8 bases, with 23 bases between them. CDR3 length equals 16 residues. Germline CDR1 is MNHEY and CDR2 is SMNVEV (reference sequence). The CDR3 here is CASSSWVFGKGGGYTF. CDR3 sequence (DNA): TGTGCCAGCAGTTCGTGGGTGTTCGGGAAAGGAGGCGGCTACACCTTC.

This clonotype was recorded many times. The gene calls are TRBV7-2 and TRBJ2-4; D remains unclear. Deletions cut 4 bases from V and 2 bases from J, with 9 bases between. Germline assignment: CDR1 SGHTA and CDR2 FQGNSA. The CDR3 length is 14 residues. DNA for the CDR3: TGTGCCAGCAGCTCGTCGGCGACCAAAAACATTCAGTACTTC. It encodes CASSSSATKNIQYF. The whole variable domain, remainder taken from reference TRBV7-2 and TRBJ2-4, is GAGVSQSPSNKVTEKGKDVELRCDPISGHTALYWYRQSLGQGLEFLIYFQGNSAPDKSGLPSDRFSAERTGGSVSTLTIQRTQQEDSAVYLCASSSSATKNIQYFGAGTRLSVL.

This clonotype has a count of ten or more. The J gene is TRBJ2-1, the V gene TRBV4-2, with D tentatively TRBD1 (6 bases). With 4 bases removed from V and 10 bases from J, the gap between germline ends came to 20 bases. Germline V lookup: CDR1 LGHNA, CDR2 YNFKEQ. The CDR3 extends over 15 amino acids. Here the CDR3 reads CASSPERTAKGEQFF. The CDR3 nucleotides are TGTGCCAGCAGCCCGGAGAGGACAGCGAAGGGAGAGCAGTTCTTC.

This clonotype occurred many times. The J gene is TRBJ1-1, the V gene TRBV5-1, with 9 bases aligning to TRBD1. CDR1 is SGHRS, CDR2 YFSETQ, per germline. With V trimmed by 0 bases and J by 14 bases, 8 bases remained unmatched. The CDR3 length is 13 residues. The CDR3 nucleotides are TGCGCCAGCAGCTTGGGGACAGGGGCAGGAGCCTTCTTT. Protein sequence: CASSLGTGAGAFF.